The 3 T cell receptor beta chains given below trace back to one sample, sequenced in a study of graft-versus-host responses after intestinal transplantation (dated by TCRdb to the early 2020s). These receptors lack a known antigen. Libraries were prepared through the immunoSEQ multiplex PCR assay. The table was pulled from immuneACCESS by TCRdb, which kept in-frame rearrangements only. Such tables lose some clones; where checked, under half of the loss comes from unresolved V genes, and the rest has no known cause. This sample holds 40,000 to 60,000 clones; approximately 84% were observed only once. Around 0.5% of the sample rests with the top ten. The sample's time point, from its label and the paper: cells obtained before transplantation from donor or recipient. The sequencing used unstimulated CD4+ T cells sorted from spleen or lymph node cells, collected before transplant. Every receptor here comes from a human donor who was the organ donor for an intestinal transplant.

V and J are TRBV5-4 and TRBJ2-7, with TRBD2 matching over 10 bases. Trimming at V came to 0 bases and at J to 6 bases, leaving 9 bases not matched to a gene. The CDR3 covers 16 residues. Germline CDR1 and CDR2: SGHNT and YYREEE (reference sequence). The CDR3 sequence: CASSLGLAGPRGEQYF. The CDR3 DNA sequence: TGTGCCAGCAGCTTGGGACTAGCGGGCCCTCGCGGCGAGCAGTACTTC. Full variable domain (remainder filled in from reference TRBV5-4 and TRBJ2-7): ETGVTQSPTHLIKTRGQQVTLRCSSQSGHNTVSWYQQALGQGPQFIFQYYREEENGRGNFPPRFSGLQFPNYSSELNVNALELDDSALYLCASSLGLAGPRGEQYFGPGTRLTVT.

The J gene is TRBJ2-1, the V gene TRBV7-6, with 11 bases fitting TRBD2. CDR1 and CDR2 (germline): SGHVS, FNYEAQ. The CDR3 sequence is 16 residues long. After removal of 5 bases from V and 2 bases from J, the junction contained 5 bases not matched to a gene. Here the CDR3 DNA reads TGTGCCAGCAGCCCGGCTAGCGGGAGGACCTACAATGAGCAGTTCTTC. As protein: CASSPASGRTYNEQFF.

This chain links TRBV6-1 with TRBJ1-1; TRBD1 might be the D (6 bases). CDR1 and CDR2 from the germline V gene are MNHNS and SASEGT. The CDR3 is 14 residues long. V lost 5 bases to trimming and J lost 0 bases, with 10 bases between them. Here the CDR3 DNA reads TGTGCCAGCAGTTGGGACACCTTGAACACTGAAGCTTTCTTT. Its translation is CASSWDTLNTEAFF.